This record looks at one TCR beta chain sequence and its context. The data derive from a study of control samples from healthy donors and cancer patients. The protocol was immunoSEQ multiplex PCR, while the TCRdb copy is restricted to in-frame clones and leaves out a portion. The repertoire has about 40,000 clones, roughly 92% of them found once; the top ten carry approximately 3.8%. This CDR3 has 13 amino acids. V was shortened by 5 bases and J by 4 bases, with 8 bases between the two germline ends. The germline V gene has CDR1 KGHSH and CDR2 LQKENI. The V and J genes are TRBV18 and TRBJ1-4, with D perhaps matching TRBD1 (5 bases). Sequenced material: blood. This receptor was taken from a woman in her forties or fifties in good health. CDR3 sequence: CASSVDSNEKLFF. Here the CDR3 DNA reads TGTGCCAGCTCAGTAGACAGTAATGAAAAACTGTTTTTT. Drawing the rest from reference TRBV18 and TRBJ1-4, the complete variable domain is NAGVMQNPRHLVRRRGQEARLRCSPMKGHSHVYWYRQLPEEGLKFMVYLQKENIIDESGMPKERFSAEFPKEGPSILRIQQVVRGDSAAYFCASSVDSNEKLFFGSGTQLSVL.